One sample yielded the 5 T cell receptor beta chains listed below, sequenced in a study of T cell repertoires in cytomegalovirus infection. TCRdb recomputed calls from the reads with MiXCR, one row per CDR3 protein. Counted here are 650,000 to 850,000 distinct CDR3 sequences, approximately 32% occurring once; the ten biggest clones make up around 13%. These receptors have no identified antigens. Sequencing used cultured CD8+ T cells from PBMCs, obtained from culture after CMV antigen stimulation. These receptors were taken from a human donor in good health (CMV status not recorded). Some clones in this sample may be carry-over from other donors' samples.

Of note for this clonotype: An end of the junction does not agree with germline; a read error may underlie this. The rearrangement joins TRBV19 to TRBJ2-3; 7 bases are shared with TRBD2. The CDR3 length is 16 residues. Germline CDR1 reads LNHDA; CDR2 reads SQIVND (reference sequence). CDR3 sequence: CASSRIWRESTDSQYF. The CDR3, as DNA: TGTGCCAGTAGTCGTATATGGCGGGAGAGCACAGATTCGCAGTATTTT.

The V gene is TRBV9, the J gene TRBJ1-2, with D perhaps matching TRBD1 (5 bases). The CDR3 is 15 amino acids. V dropped 1 base and J dropped 5 bases, with 15 bases sitting between them. The germline V gene encodes CDR1 SGDLS and CDR2 YYNGEE. The CDR3 protein is CASSVYRGLGYGYTF. Written as DNA, the CDR3 is TGTGCCAGCAGCGTATATCGGGGCCTCGGGTATGGCTACACCTTC.

This clonotype was picked up a small number of times. The chain carries TRBV12-3 or TRBV12-4 and TRBJ1-1; 8 bases agree with TRBD1. V was clipped by 3 bases and J by 4 bases; unmatched bases: 13. The CDR3 runs to 17 residues. The CDR3 is CASSFWGRQGYITEAFF. The CDR3 DNA reads as TGTGCCAGCAGTTTCTGGGGAAGACAGGGGTACATCACTGAAGCTTTCTTT.

This chain connects TRBV6-6 to TRBJ2-7, with D hard to call. Per the germline V gene, CDR1 is MNHNY and CDR2 is SVGAGI (reference sequence). The germline V and J ends were trimmed by 6 bases and 2 bases, with 11 bases remaining between them. The CDR3 spans 13 residues. Written as DNA, the CDR3 is TGTGCCAGCAGGATTAAACATACCTACGAGCAGTACGTC. It codes for CASRIKHTYEQYV.

The V gene is TRBV7-9, the J gene TRBJ2-5, with D maybe TRBD1 (5 bases). CDR3 length: 14 residues. Germline V gene sequence: CDR1 SEHNR, CDR2 FQNEAQ (reference sequence). The V end lost 3 bases, the J end lost 5 bases, and 13 bases lay between the germline ends. This CDR3 reads CASSFDSPSETQYF. The CDR3 coding sequence is TGTGCCAGCAGCTTTGACAGCCCCTCGGAGACCCAGTACTTC.